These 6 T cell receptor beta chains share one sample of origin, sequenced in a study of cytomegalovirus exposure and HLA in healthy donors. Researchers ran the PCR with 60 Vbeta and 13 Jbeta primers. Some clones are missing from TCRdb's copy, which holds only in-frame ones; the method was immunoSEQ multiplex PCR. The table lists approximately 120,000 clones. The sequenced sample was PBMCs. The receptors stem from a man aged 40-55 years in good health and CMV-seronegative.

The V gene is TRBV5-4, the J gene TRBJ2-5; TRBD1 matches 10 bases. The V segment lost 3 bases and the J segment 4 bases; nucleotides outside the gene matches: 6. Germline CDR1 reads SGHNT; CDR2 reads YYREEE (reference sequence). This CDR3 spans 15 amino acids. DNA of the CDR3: TGTGCCAGCAGCTCCCGGGACAGGGGACCAGAGACCCAGTACTTC. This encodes CASSSRDRGPETQYF.

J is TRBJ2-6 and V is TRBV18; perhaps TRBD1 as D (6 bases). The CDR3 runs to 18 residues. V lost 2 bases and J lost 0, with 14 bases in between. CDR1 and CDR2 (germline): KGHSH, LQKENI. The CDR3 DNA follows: TGTGCCAGCTCACCAACTCAGGGGCAAGTCTCTGGGGCCAACGTCCTGACTTTC. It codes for CASSPTQGQVSGANVLTF. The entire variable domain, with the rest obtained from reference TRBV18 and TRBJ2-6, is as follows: NAGVMQNPRHLVRRRGQEARLRCSPMKGHSHVYWYRQLPEEGLKFMVYLQKENIIDESGMPKERFSAEFPKEGPSILRIQQVVRGDSAAYFCASSPTQGQVSGANVLTFGAGSRLTVL.

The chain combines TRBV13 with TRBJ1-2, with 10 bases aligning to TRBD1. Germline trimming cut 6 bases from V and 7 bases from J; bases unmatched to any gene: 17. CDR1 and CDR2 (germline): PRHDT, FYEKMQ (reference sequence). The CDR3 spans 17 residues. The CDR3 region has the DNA TGTGCCAGCAGTAGACAGGGGGCCGACGCGCGATATGGTGGCTACACCTTC. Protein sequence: CASSRQGADARYGGYTF.

CDR3 in amino acids: CASSSTGTGANVLTF. For the CDR3, the DNA is TGTGCCAGCAGCTCGACAGGTACCGGGGCCAACGTCCTGACTTTC. The V call is TRBV7-8, the J call TRBJ2-6; possible D gene TRBD1, 6 bases. This CDR3 is built from 15 residues. Germline CDR1 reads SGHVS; CDR2 reads FQNEAQ. V was trimmed by 4 bases and J by 4 bases, leaving 11 bases between them.

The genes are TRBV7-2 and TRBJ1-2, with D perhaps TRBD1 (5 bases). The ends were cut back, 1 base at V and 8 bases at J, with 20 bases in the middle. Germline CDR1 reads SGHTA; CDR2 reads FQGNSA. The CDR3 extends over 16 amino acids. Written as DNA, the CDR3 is TGTGCCAGCAGCTTAGGCCAGGGATCGGCCTGGGCGGGCTACACCTTC. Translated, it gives CASSLGQGSAWAGYTF.

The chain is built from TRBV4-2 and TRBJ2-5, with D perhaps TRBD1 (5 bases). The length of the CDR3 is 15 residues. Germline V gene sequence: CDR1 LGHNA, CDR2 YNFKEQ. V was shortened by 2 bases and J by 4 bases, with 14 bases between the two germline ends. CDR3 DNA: TGTGCCAGCAGCCAACTTCAGACAGCTACAGAGACCCAGTACTTC. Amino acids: CASSQLQTATETQYF.